This T cell receptor beta chain derives from a study of T-cell reconstitution after alpha-beta-depleted transplantation in children. Preparation of the TCRbeta library was carried out with unique molecular identifiers. MiXCR was run by TCRdb on the PCR reads, yielding one entry per CDR3 protein. Of about 980,000 distinct CDR3 sequences listed, about 29% were seen once; the top ten hold about 28%. Overall study findings and caveats: Surviving recipient cells, namely T cells and thymic progenitors, were the source of high day-60 TCRbeta diversity in some patients.

About this clonotype itself: The antigen is undetermined.

Germline V CDR1 and CDR2: SGHRS, YFSETQ. The V and J ends lost 1 base and 1 base respectively, with 8 bases between them. The CDR3 spans 14 residues. J is TRBJ2-5 and V is TRBV5-1, with unresolved D. Material: PBMCs, mostly from graft donor cells, obtained 360 days after TCRalphabeta/CD19-depleted stem cell transplant. The sequence derives from a boy under two years old who had a stem cell transplant for SCID, so the T cells may come from the graft donor. CDR3 protein: CASSLKDGQETQYF. In DNA form, the CDR3 reads TGCGCCAGCAGCTTGAAGGACGGCCAAGAGACCCAGTACTTC.